This is a list of T cell receptor beta chains from one sample in a study of shared clonotypes between healthy human individuals. Clones were sequenced by immunoSEQ multiplex PCR, and TCRdb holds only the in-frame ones, with some missing. The data show about 1,500,000 clones, with roughly 96% seen just once and about 1.2% held by the top ten. Sequencing used naive CD4+ T cells sorted from blood. These receptors all come from a man aged 25-45 years in good health. CDR3s leave out the opening cysteine and the closing phenylalanine or tryptophan.

v_call: TRBV10-3
j_call: TRBJ2-3
cdr3_aa: AISGLAVTDTQY

v_call: TRBV5-4
j_call: TRBJ2-1
cdr3_aa: ASSLGGGHPAGEQF

v_call: TRBV5-8
j_call: TRBJ2-4
cdr3_aa: ASSFEGSGKNIQY

v_call: TRBV7-6
j_call: TRBJ2-3
cdr3_aa: ASTPLGGLGTDTQY

v_call: TRBV14
j_call: TRBJ2-1
cdr3_aa: ASSQDRLAGGHEQF

v_call: TRBV19
j_call: TRBJ1-5
cdr3_aa: ASSISVQANSNQPQH

v_call: TRBV9
j_call: TRBJ2-5
cdr3_aa: ASSVEGLVETQY

v_call: TRBV7-9
j_call: TRBJ2-5
cdr3_aa: ASSPMAGFQETQY

v_call: TRBV9
j_call: TRBJ1-5
cdr3_aa: ASSTGSRQPQH

v_call: TRBV29-1
j_call: TRBJ2-5
cdr3_aa: SVTGFWETQY

v_call: TRBV27
j_call: TRBJ2-2
cdr3_aa: ASSFPNGELF

v_call: TRBV20-1
j_call: TRBJ2-5
cdr3_aa: SARVGETQY

v_call: TRBV6-1
j_call: TRBJ2-5
cdr3_aa: ASRASLQETQY